The 25 T cell receptor beta chains below come from one sample, sequenced in a study of beta chain features in type 1 diabetes. Expressed TCRB transcripts were sequenced because the entire RNA isolate underwent reverse transcription. Assay used: immunoSEQ multiplex PCR; TCRdb lists only in-frame clones, some missing. The repertoire has roughly 450,000 clones, over 9.5% of them found once; the top ten carry approximately 0.05%. Sequences were obtained from naive CD4+ T cells from blood. The receptors here all came from a woman between 18 and 29 years old in good health.

This clone was observed a handful of times. The rearrangement uses TRBV5-1 and TRBJ1-2, with D possibly matching TRBD1 (5 bases). Trimming pared 0 bases from V and 7 bases from J, leaving 16 bases between. There are 15 residues in the CDR3. Germline values: CDR1 SGHRS, CDR2 YFSETQ. The CDR3 reads CASSLETGLRAGYTF. The CDR3 bases are TGCGCCAGCAGCTTGGAAACGGGACTCAGGGCTGGCTACACCTTC.

This clone has ten or more counts. This chain uses TRBV19 with TRBJ2-1; the D is unclear. Trimming removed 6 bases at V and 9 bases at J, with 12 bases between. Per the germline V gene, CDR1 is LNHDA and CDR2 is SQIVND (reference sequence). The CDR3 sequence is 12 residues long. In DNA form, the CDR3 reads TGTGCCAGTAGCACTGGGGTAGTTGAGCAGTTCTTC. Translated: CASSTGVVEQFF. Based on the CDR3 plus reference TRBV19 and TRBJ2-1, the full variable domain is DGGITQSPKYLFRKEGQNVTLSCEQNLNHDAMYWYRQDPGQGLRLIYYSQIVNDFQKGDIAEGYSVSREKKESFPLTVTSAQKNPTAFYLCASSTGVVEQFFGPGTRLTVL.

This chain connects TRBV9 to TRBJ2-3, with 8 bases lining up with TRBD1. The CDR3 spans 14 residues. The J segment lost 4 bases and the V segment lost 4 bases, leaving 5 bases of the junction unmatched. Germline lookup yields CDR1 SGDLS and CDR2 YYNGEE. This CDR3 is CASSTGQGADTQYF. DNA of the CDR3: TGTGCCAGCAGCACAGGACAGGGCGCAGATACGCAGTATTTT.

A few counts support this clone. The V call is TRBV6-5, the J call TRBJ2-3; the D gene is possibly TRBD1 (6 bases). Germline CDR1 and CDR2: MNHEY and SVGAGI. The CDR3 length is 15 residues. Trimming removed 6 bases from V and 1 base from J, with 14 bases in between. The CDR3, as DNA: TGTGCCAGCAGACCAACAGGGTCAGGCACAGATACGCAGTATTTT. Translation gives CASRPTGSGTDTQYF.

This clone was detected only a few times. The chain uses TRBV2 and TRBJ2-4; TRBD1 might be the D (5 bases). Between the trimmed V and J ends, which lost 6 bases and 0 bases, there was a span of 12 bases. Germline-derived CDR1 and CDR2 are SNHLY and FYNNEI. The CDR3 sequence is 15 residues long. CDR3 DNA: TGTGCCAGCAGCCTACAAGGGGTAGCCAAAAACATTCAGTACTTC. Protein: CASSLQGVAKNIQYF.

This clone was detected a few times. The CDR3 sequence is CASSPGTGGNQPQHF. As DNA, the CDR3 is TGTGCCAGCAGCCCCGGCACAGGGGGCAATCAGCCCCAGCATTTT. The chain recombines TRBV7-2 with TRBJ1-5; 7 bases align to TRBD1. Germline V gene sequence: CDR1 SGHTA, CDR2 FQGNSA. The CDR3 runs to 15 residues. V was pared by 5 bases and J by 2 bases, with 6 bases of the junction left unmatched.

The rearrangement links TRBV6-6 to TRBJ1-2; 9 nucleotides agree with TRBD1. Trimming removed 7 bases from V and 8 bases from J; junction bases left unmatched: 8. The CDR3 runs 13 residues. CDR1 is MNHNY and CDR2 is SVGAGI in the germline V gene (reference sequence). The CDR3 DNA reads as TGTGCCAGCAACCCGGGACAGGGTTACGGCTACACCTTC. Residues: CASNPGQGYGYTF.

This clone showed up just a few times. The rearrangement links TRBV7-9 to TRBJ1-4; D is uncertain. The CDR3 is 13 amino acids. V was cut by 2 bases and J by 7 bases, with 8 bases left in between. The germline CDR1 and CDR2 sequences are SEHNR and FQNEAQ (reference sequence). Here the CDR3 DNA reads TGTGCCAGCAGCTTAAAGGGCGGTGAAAAACTGTTTTTT. Translation gives CASSLKGGEKLFF.

The chain is built from TRBV11-2 and TRBJ2-5; 10 bases line up with TRBD1. CDR1 is SGHAT and CDR2 is FQNNGV in the germline V gene. CDR3 size: 16 residues. V shed 2 bases, J shed 2 bases, and the junction held 5 bases outside the gene matches. The CDR3 nucleotides are TGTGCCAGCAGCTTACTCCCGGGACAGGGGCAAGAGACCCAGTACTTC. Its protein is CASSLLPGQGQETQYF. Filled out from reference TRBV11-2 and TRBJ2-5, the complete variable domain reads EAGVAQSPRYKIIEKRQSVAFWCNPISGHATLYWYQQILGQGPKLLIQFQNNGVVDDSQLPKDRFSAERLKGVDSTLKIQPAKLEDSAVYLCASSLLPGQGQETQYFGPGTRLLVL.

The sample holds a few counts of this clone. This chain uses TRBV7-2 with TRBJ2-4, with no clear D. This CDR3 spans 14 amino acids. Between the trimmed V and J ends, which lost 5 bases and 2 bases, there was a span of 10 bases. Germline CDR1 reads SGHTA; CDR2 reads FQGNSA. The CDR3 bases are TGTGCCAGCAGCACCTACAGTACCAAAAACATTCAGTACTTC. It codes for CASSTYSTKNIQYF. The whole variable domain, filled in from reference TRBV7-2 and TRBJ2-4, reads GAGVSQSPSNKVTEKGKDVELRCDPISGHTALYWYRQSLGQGLEFLIYFQGNSAPDKSGLPSDRFSAERTGGSVSTLTIQRTQQEDSAVYLCASSTYSTKNIQYFGAGTRLSVL.

In regard to this clone: Within the sample, other DNA sequences also encode this same CDR3. The rearrangement links TRBV2 to TRBJ2-5, with D maybe TRBD1 (6 bases). Trimming pared 8 bases from V and 0 bases from J, leaving 7 bases between. The germline gives CDR1 SNHLY, CDR2 FYNNEI. The CDR3 sequence is 12 residues long. CDR3 protein: CASRTDQETQYF. The CDR3 DNA reads TGTGCCAGCCGGACAGACCAAGAGACCCAGTACTTC.

This rearrangement joins TRBV7-9 to TRBJ1-2; 7 bases agree with TRBD1. Unmatched junction bases numbered 1, after V lost 4 bases and J lost 8 bases. CDR1 is SEHNR and CDR2 is FQNEAQ in the germline V gene (reference sequence). This CDR3 has 11 amino acids. CDR3 DNA sequence: TGTGCCAGCAGCTGGGACAGAGGCTACACCTTC. Its protein product is CASSWDRGYTF.

The rearrangement joins TRBV30 to TRBJ1-6; D is unclear. Looked up from germline, CDR1 is GTSNPN and CDR2 is SVGIG (reference sequence). The CDR3 is 14 amino acids. The V end lost 0 bases, the J end lost 7 bases, and 10 bases lay between the germline ends. CDR3 nucleotides: TGTGCCTGGAGTGTACGGTCTTCAAATTCACCCCTCCACTTT. Translated, it gives CAWSVRSSNSPLHF.

The V gene is TRBV9, the J gene TRBJ1-4; D not resolved. V lost 4 bases to trimming and J lost 8 bases, with 12 bases between them. In germline, CDR1 is SGDLS, CDR2 YYNGEE. The CDR3 is 13 residues long. CDR3 sequence: CASSPSPVEKLFF. DNA of the CDR3: TGTGCCAGCAGCCCTTCACCCGTCGAAAAACTGTTTTTT. The entire variable domain, with the rest obtained from reference TRBV9 and TRBJ1-4, is as follows: DSGVTQTPKHLITATGQRVTLRCSPRSGDLSVYWYQQSLDQGLQFLIQYYNGEERAKGNILERFSAQQFPDLHSELNLSSLELGDSALYFCASSPSPVEKLFFGSGTQLSVL.

There are a few counts of this clone. V gene TRBV25-1 combines with J gene TRBJ2-1; 10 bases map to TRBD1. V was clipped by 3 bases and J by 1 base; unmatched bases: 3. Per germline, CDR1 MGHDK and CDR2 SYGVNS. The CDR3 has 16 residues. CDR3 coding DNA: TGTGCCAGCAGTGACGGGACAGGGGTTTCCTACAATGAGCAGTTCTTC. Its translation is CASSDGTGVSYNEQFF. The full variable domain, rest sourced from reference TRBV25-1 and TRBJ2-1, is EADIYQTPRYLVIGTGKKITLECSQTMGHDKMYWYQQDPGMELHLIHYSYGVNSTEKGDLSSESTVSRIRTEHFPLTLESARPSHTSQYLCASSDGTGVSYNEQFFGPGTRLTVL.

This clone was seen once. The rearrangement links TRBV4-3 to TRBJ2-5; D call uncertain. The CDR3 covers 16 residues. Germline V gene sequence: CDR1 LGHNA, CDR2 YSLEER. The germline V and J ends were trimmed by 1 base and 5 bases, with 17 bases remaining between them. The CDR3 DNA sequence: TGCGCCAGCAGCCAAGGTGTGGGGAATATAGGGGAGACCCAGTACTTC. Protein: CASSQGVGNIGETQYF.

This clone was counted a few times. V is TRBV29-1 and J is TRBJ1-2; D is uncertain. Trimming shortened V by 7 bases and J by 8 bases, and 20 bases separated the two germline ends. This CDR3 is built from 13 residues. Germline values: CDR1 SQVTM, CDR2 ANQGSEA. CDR3 nucleotides: TGCAGCGCAAGTAGGACGGTTTCGTCCGGCTACACCTTC. Protein product: CSASRTVSSGYTF. Looking up the rest from reference TRBV29-1 and TRBJ1-2 gives the full variable domain: SAVISQKPSRDICQRGTSLTIQCQVDSQVTMMFWYRQQPGQSLTLIATANQGSEATYESGFVIDKFPISRPNLTFSTLTVSNMSPEDSSIYLCSASRTVSSGYTFGSGTRLTVV.

The V call is TRBV23-1, the J call TRBJ2-1; D perhaps matches TRBD1 (5 bases). TRBV23-1 is labeled an ORF, and its function is uncertain. The CDR3 is 16 amino acids. V was pared by 2 bases and J by 3 bases, with 14 bases between. As DNA, the CDR3 is TGCGCCAGCAGTCAAGTAACAGGTTGTGTCTACAATGAGCAGTTCTTC. Protein sequence: CASSQVTGCVYNEQFF.

This clone was counted once. V usage is TRBV6-1 and J usage is TRBJ2-1; D unclear. Germline V gives CDR1 MNHNS, CDR2 SASEGT. Trimming pared 1 base from V and 3 bases from J, leaving 10 bases between. The CDR3 runs to 15 residues. The CDR3 protein is CASSEVGRIYNEQFF. Here the CDR3 DNA reads TGTGCCAGCAGTGAAGTGGGCAGAATCTACAATGAGCAGTTCTTC.

The table lists this clone with a few counts. The CDR3 sequence is CASSVEGGGIAEQFF. The DNA of the CDR3 is TGTGCCAGCAGCGTAGAGGGAGGGGGAATCGCTGAGCAGTTCTTC. The chain employs TRBV9 and TRBJ2-1; a possible D gene is TRBD2 (7 bases). CDR1 is SGDLS and CDR2 is YYNGEE in the germline V gene. V gave up 0 bases and J gave up 9 bases, with 16 bases separating them. This CDR3 region has 15 residues.

This clone was detected only a few times. The chain carries TRBV11-3 and TRBJ2-2; D not certain. CDR3 length: 12 residues. Germline CDR1 and CDR2: SGHNT and YENEEA. The V end was cut by 5 bases, the J end by 9 bases, with 10 bases between. DNA of the CDR3: TGTGCCAGCAGCGCCCGACCGTGGGAGCTGTTTTTT. Encoded protein: CASSARPWELFF.

The chain combines TRBV15 with TRBJ2-7; the D gene is possibly TRBD1 (6 bases). Per germline, CDR1 LNHNV and CDR2 YYDKDF (reference sequence). V gave up 3 bases and J gave up 4 bases, with 13 bases separating them. The CDR3 spans 14 residues. The CDR3 region has the DNA TGTGCCACCAGCAGGGACAGCTCGGGGTACGAGCAGTACGTC. Protein: CATSRDSSGYEQYV.

This clone was found a few times. V and J are TRBV9 and TRBJ2-1, with 7 positions matching TRBD2. The germline gives CDR1 SGDLS, CDR2 YYNGEE. This CDR3 is built from 15 residues. With 2 bases clipped from V and 2 bases from J, the junction kept 4 bases outside the gene matches. CDR3 in amino acids: CASSVTSETYNEQFF. The CDR3, as DNA: TGTGCCAGCAGCGTCACTAGCGAGACCTACAATGAGCAGTTCTTC.

This clone was recorded a few times. The chain carries TRBV29-1 and TRBJ2-5, with 7 bases lining up with TRBD1. Per the germline V gene, CDR1 is SQVTM and CDR2 is ANQGSEA. Trimming cost V 3 bases and J 4 bases; bases outside gene matches: 8. The CDR3 is 14 residues long. CDR3 DNA sequence: TGCAGCGTTGAGAGTCGAGACAGGGTAGAGACCCAGTACTTC. This translates into CSVESRDRVETQYF.

The chain has TRBV11-2 and TRBJ1-1; 8 positions agree with TRBD1. From germline, CDR1 is SGHAT and CDR2 FQNNGV. This CDR3 spans 13 amino acids. Losses at the gene ends were 5 bases for V and 3 bases for J; bases not matched to a gene: 2. This chain's CDR3 is CASSKDRDTEAFF. In DNA, the CDR3 is TGTGCCAGCAGCAAGGACAGGGACACTGAAGCTTTCTTT.